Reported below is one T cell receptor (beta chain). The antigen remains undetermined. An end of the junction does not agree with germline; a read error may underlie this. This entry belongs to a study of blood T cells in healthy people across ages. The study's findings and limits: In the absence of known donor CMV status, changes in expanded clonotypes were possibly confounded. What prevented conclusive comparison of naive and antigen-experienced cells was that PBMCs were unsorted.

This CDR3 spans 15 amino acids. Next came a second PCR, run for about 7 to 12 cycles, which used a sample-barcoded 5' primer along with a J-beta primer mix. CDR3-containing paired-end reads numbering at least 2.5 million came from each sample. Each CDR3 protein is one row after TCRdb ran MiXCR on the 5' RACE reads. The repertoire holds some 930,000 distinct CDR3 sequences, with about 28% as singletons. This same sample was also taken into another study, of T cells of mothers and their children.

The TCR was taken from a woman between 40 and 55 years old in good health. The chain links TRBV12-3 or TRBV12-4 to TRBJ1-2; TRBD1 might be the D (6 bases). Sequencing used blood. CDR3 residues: CASSLPGANCYGYTF. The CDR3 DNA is TGTGCTAGCAGTTTGCCGGGGGCGAATTGCTATGGCTACACCTTC.